Presented here are 21 T cell receptor beta chains from one specimen sequenced in a study of blood T cell repertoires in COVID-19. Repertoires were generated with immunoSEQ multiplex PCR, while TCRdb's copy carries only in-frame clones and drops some. The sample has around 200,000 clones, 80% seen once. Sequencing was carried out using PBMCs or T cells enriched from blood (not recorded which). These receptors all come from a woman aged 40 to 55 with acute COVID-19.

The chain couples TRBV2 to TRBJ2-1, with 12 bases fitting TRBD1. The CDR3 is 13 residues long. Germline V gene lookup returns CDR1 SNHLY and CDR2 FYNNEI. The V segment lost 11 bases and the J segment 8 bases; nucleotides outside the gene matches: 7. The CDR3 loop reads CAGGGQGAYEQFF. DNA for the CDR3: TGTGCCGGTGGGGGACAGGGGGCCTATGAGCAGTTCTTC. Combining the CDR3 with reference TRBV2 and TRBJ2-1 gives the whole variable domain EPEVTQTPSHQVTQMGQEVILRCVPISNHLYFYWYRQILGQKVEFLVSFYNNEISEKSEIFDDQFSVERPDGSNFTLKIRSTKLEDSAMYFCAGGGQGAYEQFFGPGTRLTVL.

The chain is built from TRBV27 and TRBJ2-7, with D possibly TRBD2 on 5 matching bases. The V and J ends lost 6 bases and 5 bases respectively, with 14 bases between them. The CDR3 contains 13 residues. Germline CDR1 is MNHEY and CDR2 is SMNVEV (reference sequence). In nucleotides, the CDR3 is TGTGCCAGCAGATCGAGGGAGACCCACGAGCAGTACTTC. It yields the protein CASRSRETHEQYF.

This chain connects TRBV10-2 to TRBJ1-5; no definite D call. Trimming left V 6 bases short and J 2 bases short, with 17 bases between. Germline CDR1 and CDR2: WSHSY and SAAADI. The CDR3 runs 16 residues. CDR3 DNA: TGCGCCAGCAGGGCGACAAAATCGGAGGGCAATCAGCCCCAGCATTTT. Translation: CASRATKSEGNQPQHF.

The chain couples TRBV5-6 to TRBJ1-6; D remains ambiguous. CDR3 length: 11 residues. Trimming left V 5 bases short and J 15 bases short, with 12 bases between. Germline V gene lookup returns CDR1 SGHDT and CDR2 YYEEEE. CDR3 bases: TGTGCCAGCAGGCTGGGCGAAGACCTCCACTTT. This translates into CASRLGEDLHF.

This clone is a singleton in its sample. The gene calls are TRBV7-9 and TRBJ1-1; D uncertain. Between the trimmed V and J ends, which lost 1 base and 7 bases, there was a span of 19 bases. CDR1 is SEHNR and CDR2 is FQNEAQ in the germline V gene (reference sequence). The CDR3 contains 16 residues. CDR3 in DNA: TGTGCCAGCAGCTTAGTTCATGGGCAGTCAGCGGGTGAAGCTTTCTTT. It codes for CASSLVHGQSAGEAFF. The variable domain in full, completed from reference TRBV7-9 and TRBJ1-1, reads DTGVSQNPRHKITKRGQNVTFRCDPISEHNRLYWYRQTLGQGPEFLTYFQNEAQLEKSRLLSDRFSAERPKGSFSTLEIQRTEQGDSAMYLCASSLVHGQSAGEAFFGQGTRLTVV.

V usage is TRBV4-3 and J usage is TRBJ1-4, with D unclear. This CDR3 region has 15 residues. Germline V gene lookup returns CDR1 LGHNA and CDR2 YSLEER. V lost 0 bases to trimming and J lost 0 bases, with 5 bases between them. The CDR3 sequence is CASSQERATNEKLFF. CDR3 DNA sequence: TGCGCCAGCAGCCAAGAGCGGGCAACTAATGAAAAACTGTTTTTT.

This chain uses TRBV6-1 with TRBJ1-4, with 7 bases aligning to TRBD1. V lost 1 base and J lost 7; bases outside the gene matches: 6. The germline V gene has CDR1 MNHNS and CDR2 SASEGT. The CDR3 loop spans 15 amino acids. The DNA of the CDR3 is TGTGCCAGCAGTGAAGACAGGGGCGTTGGTGAAAAACTGTTTTTT. Amino acid sequence: CASSEDRGVGEKLFF.

The rearrangement links TRBV23-1 to TRBJ1-4, with 8 bases fitting TRBD1. TRBV23-1 is annotated as an ORF whose role is uncertain. V was pared by 0 bases and J by 8 bases, with 8 bases of the junction left unmatched. This CDR3 has 16 amino acids. The CDR3 DNA sequence: TGCGCCAGCAGTCAATCGGGGACAGGTCTAAACGAAAAACTGTTTTTT. This encodes CASSQSGTGLNEKLFF.

The CDR3 DNA reads TGTGCCAGCAGTGCCTGGGACTTAAGACACAATGAGCAGTTCTTC. Its translation: CASSAWDLRHNEQFF. V is TRBV25-1 and J is TRBJ2-1; weak D call: TRBD2 (6 bases). The CDR3 length is 15 residues. The germline gives CDR1 MGHDK, CDR2 SYGVNS. Trimming took 4 bases from V and 5 from J, leaving 15 bases between them.

The gene calls are TRBV23-1 and TRBJ2-7; 8 positions agree with TRBD1. TRBV23-1 is identified as an open reading frame with a role that is uncertain. V lost 2 bases and J lost 0; bases outside the gene matches: 3. The length of the CDR3 is 15 residues. CDR3 region: CASSQRDRGSYEQYF. CDR3 DNA: TGCGCCAGCAGTCAAAGAGACAGGGGCTCCTACGAGCAGTACTTC.

The gene calls are TRBV7-9 and TRBJ2-1; D may be TRBD2 (5 bases). This CDR3 is built from 15 residues. In germline, CDR1 is SEHNR, CDR2 FQNEAQ (reference sequence). Trimming took 5 bases from V and 7 from J, leaving 18 bases between them. The CDR3 here is CASSQARTGENEQFF. The CDR3 region has the DNA TGTGCCAGCAGCCAGGCCCGGACCGGGGAAAATGAGCAGTTCTTC.

V gene TRBV19 combines with J gene TRBJ1-3, with TRBD1 matching 10 bases. V was clipped by 4 bases and J by 1 base; unmatched bases: 7. The length of the CDR3 is 17 residues. Germline V gene data show CDR1 as LNHDA and CDR2 as SQIVND (reference sequence). The chain's CDR3 is CASSTGTGVLSGNTIYF. In DNA, the CDR3 is TGTGCCAGTAGTACCGGGACAGGGGTACTTTCTGGAAACACCATATATTTT.

This CDR3 reads CASSASSGGTGNTIYF. The CDR3 DNA follows: TGTGCCAGCAGCGCGTCTAGCGGGGGGACGGGAAACACCATATATTTT. This rearrangement joins TRBV9 to TRBJ1-3, with D possibly TRBD1 on 5 matching bases. V was clipped by 3 bases and J by 4 bases, with 17 bases between them. Germline CDR1 reads SGDLS; CDR2 reads YYNGEE. The CDR3 runs to 16 residues.

About this clone itself: Other DNA sequences in the sample encode the same CDR3. The chain recombines TRBV5-1 with TRBJ1-5, with 7 positions matching TRBD1. After removal of 0 bases from V and 7 bases from J, the junction contained 4 bases not matched to a gene. Germline assignment: CDR1 SGHRS and CDR2 YFSETQ. This CDR3 region has 14 residues. The CDR3, as DNA: TGCGCCAGCAGCTTGGGACAGGGTGACCAGCCCCAGCATTTT. Its protein is CASSLGQGDQPQHF.

The chain joins TRBV7-8 to TRBJ2-1; D call uncertain. Germline assignment: CDR1 SGHVS and CDR2 FQNEAQ. The CDR3 runs to 12 residues. Trimming cost V 5 bases and J 9 bases, with 11 bases left between them. The CDR3 spells CASSVPYSEQFF. The CDR3 DNA reads as TGTGCCAGCAGCGTACCTTATAGTGAGCAGTTCTTC.

This rearrangement joins TRBV3-1 (or the pseudogene TRBV3-2) to TRBJ2-5; D unclear. From germline, CDR1 is LGHDT and CDR2 YNNKEL (reference sequence). Trimming shortened V by 6 bases and J by 5 bases, and 10 bases separated the two germline ends. The CDR3 length is 12 residues. CDR3: CASSYSGETQYF. DNA for the CDR3: TGTGCCAGCAGTTACAGTGGGGAGACCCAGTACTTC.

The chain couples TRBV6-5 to TRBJ1-6; D uncertain. Looked up from germline, CDR1 is MNHEY and CDR2 is SVGAGI. The CDR3 length is 15 residues. Trimming stripped 2 bases from V and 8 bases from J, with 13 bases between. This CDR3 is CASSYDVGVDSPLHF. In DNA form, the CDR3 reads TGTGCCAGCAGTTACGACGTCGGGGTGGATTCACCCCTCCACTTT.

The chain employs TRBV28 and TRBJ2-3, with D perhaps matching TRBD2 (5 bases). The CDR3 loop spans 13 amino acids. The germline CDR1 and CDR2 sequences are MDHEN and SYDVKM. The V end lost 5 bases, the J end lost 4 bases, and 10 bases lay between the germline ends. The CDR3 DNA reads TGTGCCAGCAGTGTTAGCGCACCAGATACGCAGTATTTT. Its translation: CASSVSAPDTQYF.

The chain has TRBV19 and TRBJ2-7; TRBD1 matches at 7 bases. The CDR3 spans 14 residues. Per the germline V gene, CDR1 is LNHDA and CDR2 is SQIVND (reference sequence). V shed 5 bases and J 5 bases; nucleotides not matched to a gene: 9. The CDR3 loop is CASSPLQGFHEQYF. The CDR3 DNA reads as TGTGCCAGTAGTCCGCTACAGGGGTTCCACGAGCAGTACTTC.

DNA for the CDR3: TGTGCCAGCAGCTTATCTGGCGGGAGGGCCGCCTACGAGCAGTACTTC. Its translation is CASSLSGGRAAYEQYF. The chain combines TRBV7-6 with TRBJ2-7; TRBD2 matches 9 bases. Germline loops: CDR1 SGHVS, CDR2 FNYEAQ. V lost 2 bases, J lost 2 bases, and 7 bases stayed unmatched. The CDR3 has 16 amino acids. The variable domain in full, with the rest retrieved from reference TRBV7-6 and TRBJ2-7, is GAGVSQSPRYKVTKRGQDVALRCDPISGHVSLYWYRQALGQGPEFLTYFNYEAQQDKSGLPNDRFSAERPEGSISTLTIQRTEQRDSAMYRCASSLSGGRAAYEQYFGPGTRLTVT.

A few counts support this clone. This chain links TRBV9 with TRBJ1-6, with a possible D match to TRBD1 (5 bases). V lost 4 bases, J lost 9 bases, and 14 bases lay in between. Germline CDR1 is SGDLS and CDR2 is YYNGEE. The CDR3 has 14 residues. The CDR3 DNA sequence: TGTGCCAGCAGCTCACACAGGTTTGGTTCACCCCTCCACTTT. This codes for CASSSHRFGSPLHF.